In this sample, the clone carrying this TCR beta chain turned up many times. Its antigen is not known. The CDR3 sequence is 13 residues long. CDR1 SGHDT and CDR2 YYEEEE come from the germline V gene. The germline V and J ends were trimmed by 0 bases and 3 bases, with 7 bases remaining between them. This specimen comes from a study of post-analysis software for immune sequencing data. Study overall: There were relapsing-remitting, secondary progressive and progressive-relapsing multiple sclerosis among the disease courses included. Study-wide points: Higher frequency in patients than in controls was seen for about five TRBV segments, with TRBV5-6, TRBV5-1 and TRBV20-1 among them. Samples prepared in the same batch strongly co-clustered by F measure. Patients with multiple sclerosis recorded significantly lower normalized Chao1 diversity than controls, the study found.

Tagging with unique molecular identifiers was a feature of the TCR beta cDNA libraries. Each batch of about 0.95 to 10 million T cells produced some 450,000 cDNA molecules. TCRdb processed the PCR reads anew with MiXCR; each CDR3 protein has one entry. The data show roughly 700,000 distinct CDR3 sequences, 25% to 30% seen once. The J gene is TRBJ2-7, the V gene TRBV5-6; D unresolved. The source material was blood. This clonotype was sampled from a girl between 10 and 17 years old with multiple sclerosis. CDR3 sequence reads: CASSLDRVYEQYF. In DNA, the CDR3 is TGTGCCAGCAGCTTGGATAGGGTCTACGAGCAGTACTTC.